This record looks at one T cell receptor (beta chain) sequence and its context. Germline loops: CDR1 ENHRY, CDR2 SYGVKD. The CDR3 runs to 14 residues. V was clipped by 6 bases and J by 1 base; unmatched bases: 5. The sample originates from a study of blood T cell repertoires in COVID-19. At the level of the study: COVID-19 samples from acute and convalescent phases originated in the United States, Italy and Spain. The analysed material was cDNA or gDNA that came from T cells, B-cell-depleted T cells, or PBMCs.

Repertoires were generated with immunoSEQ multiplex PCR, while TCRdb's copy carries only in-frame clones and drops some. The repertoire includes more than 95,000 clones, about 88% of them detected once, and 1.2% sits in the top ten. The sequence came from an elderly woman with acute or convalescent COVID-19. This sequence joins TRBV10-3 and TRBJ1-1, with 7 bases fitting TRBD1. Sequencing input: peripheral blood. The chain's CDR3 is CAIRGDSSNTEAFF. For the CDR3, the DNA is TGTGCCATCAGGGGGGACAGCTCGAACACTGAAGCTTTCTTT.